A single sample gave rise to the 28 T cell receptor beta chains below, sequenced in a study of blood T cell repertoires in COVID-19. TCRdb's table, derived via immunoSEQ multiplex PCR, lists solely in-frame clones and lacks some. The repertoire holds more than 90,000 clones, with around 80% as singletons. Material for sequencing was peripheral blood. These receptors all stem from a man aged 45-65 years with acute or convalescent COVID-19.

This chain links TRBV6-5 with TRBJ1-1; D is undetermined. The CDR3 has 15 residues. V lost 6 bases to trimming and J lost 1 base, with 15 bases between them. Germline CDR1 and CDR2: MNHEY and SVGAGI. Here the CDR3 DNA reads TGTGCCAGCAGCCCGGGTCCGGTGCAGAACACTGAAGCTTTCTTT. This codes for CASSPGPVQNTEAFF.

CDR3 DNA: TGCGCCAGCAGCCCCAGGGGACTAGCAGCGGGCGAGCAGTACTTC. Translated: CASSPRGLAAGEQYF. V gene TRBV4-1 combines with J gene TRBJ2-7; 9 bases are shared with TRBD2. Germline CDR1 and CDR2: MGHRA and YSYEKL. The length of the CDR3 is 15 residues. J gave up 6 bases and V 4 bases, and 10 bases lay outside the gene matches.

This clone came up once. The CDR3 reads CAWGTGLISGNTIYF. For the CDR3, the DNA is TGTGCCTGGGGCACGGGACTGATCTCTGGAAACACCATATATTTT. The J gene is TRBJ1-3, the V gene TRBV30, with a weak D call TRBD1 (5 bases). Germline CDR1 reads GTSNPN; CDR2 reads SVGIG (reference sequence). Deletions cut 5 bases from V and 0 bases from J, with 14 bases between. CDR3 length: 15 residues.

V and J are TRBV19 and TRBJ2-5, with 9 positions matching TRBD1. This CDR3 is 15 amino acids long. Trimming took 6 bases from V and 4 from J; bases not matched to a gene: 9. Germline V gene lookup returns CDR1 LNHDA and CDR2 SQIVND (reference sequence). The chain's CDR3 is CASSPGTGWGETQYF. The CDR3 DNA follows: TGTGCCAGTAGCCCCGGGACAGGGTGGGGAGAGACCCAGTACTTC.

The V call is TRBV27, the J call TRBJ1-2, with D possibly matching TRBD1 (6 bases). The CDR3 spans 13 residues. Germline lookup yields CDR1 MNHEY and CDR2 SMNVEV (reference sequence). Trimming removed 3 bases from V and 2 bases from J, with 7 bases in between. Here the CDR3 DNA reads TGTGCCAGCAGTTTTACAGGGAACTATGGCTACACCTTC. Protein sequence: CASSFTGNYGYTF.

This clone was recorded only once. The chain is built from TRBV11-1 and TRBJ1-1, with 8 bases that match TRBD1. CDR1 is SGHAT, CDR2 FQDESV, per germline (reference sequence). V dropped 5 bases and J dropped 0; count of bases not matched to a gene: 2. This CDR3 has 14 residues. The CDR3 DNA reads TGTGCCAGCAGCGAGGACAGGGTGAACACTGAAGCTTTCTTT. Translation gives CASSEDRVNTEAFF.

CDR3 sequence reads: CASSPGQGPYEQYF. Here the CDR3 DNA reads TGTGCCAGCAGCCCGGGACAGGGGCCCTACGAGCAGTACTTC. V usage is TRBV11-2 and J usage is TRBJ2-7, with 10 bases aligning to TRBD1. Trimming removed 5 bases from V and 2 bases from J; junction bases left unmatched: 3. Germline V gene data show CDR1 as SGHAT and CDR2 as FQNNGV. CDR3 length: 14 residues. Full variable domain (remainder filled in from reference TRBV11-2 and TRBJ2-7): EAGVAQSPRYKIIEKRQSVAFWCNPISGHATLYWYQQILGQGPKLLIQFQNNGVVDDSQLPKDRFSAERLKGVDSTLKIQPAKLEDSAVYLCASSPGQGPYEQYFGPGTRLTVT.

The chain couples TRBV3-1 (or the pseudogene TRBV3-2) to TRBJ2-3; 8 nucleotides align to TRBD2. J gave up 0 bases and V 4 bases, and 12 bases lay outside the gene matches. The CDR3 loop spans 18 amino acids. Germline CDR1 LGHDT, CDR2 YNNKEL (reference sequence). DNA of the CDR3: TGTGCCAGCAGCCTAACTGGTAGCGGGGCTATAAGCACAGATACGCAGTATTTT. Protein sequence: CASSLTGSGAISTDTQYF.

This chain links TRBV7-3 with TRBJ1-1; D may be TRBD1 (5 bases). There are 13 residues in the CDR3. Trimming took off 5 bases at V and 11 bases at J, with 18 bases between the two ends. The germline V gene has CDR1 SGHTA and CDR2 FQGTGA. The CDR3 region is CASSPSMAGQAFF. The CDR3 region has the DNA TGTGCCAGCAGCCCCTCGATGGCAGGGCAGGCTTTCTTT.

V and J are TRBV7-6 and TRBJ2-5, with 7 positions matching TRBD2. With 5 bases clipped from V and 5 bases from J, the junction kept 8 bases outside the gene matches. The germline V gene has CDR1 SGHVS and CDR2 FNYEAQ. The CDR3 has 14 residues. The CDR3 here is CASSPGPAGETQYF. In DNA, the CDR3 is TGTGCCAGCAGCCCCGGGCCAGCGGGGGAGACCCAGTACTTC.

The chain joins TRBV4-2 to TRBJ1-5; D uncertain. Germline lookup yields CDR1 LGHNA and CDR2 YNFKEQ. The CDR3 runs 14 residues. The V gene lost 1 base and the J gene lost 5 bases, with 9 bases spanning the gap. The CDR3 spells CASSQGAGDQPQHF. The CDR3 nucleotides read TGTGCCAGCAGCCAAGGAGCCGGGGATCAGCCCCAGCATTTT.

This clone was observed a single time. The V and J genes are TRBV10-2 and TRBJ1-4; tentative D call: TRBD1 (6 bases). The germline V gene encodes CDR1 WSHSY and CDR2 SAAADI. The CDR3 totals 14 residues. V lost 3 bases, J lost 5 bases, and 10 bases lay in between. This CDR3 is CASSDSRGNEKLFF. The CDR3 DNA follows: TGCGCCAGCAGTGATAGCAGGGGAAATGAAAAACTGTTTTTT.

This chain joins TRBV27 and TRBJ2-1, with D tentatively TRBD2 (6 bases). The V end was cut by 5 bases, the J end by 1 base, with 15 bases between. The CDR3 length is 16 residues. Per the germline V gene, CDR1 is MNHEY and CDR2 is SMNVEV (reference sequence). CDR3 DNA: TGTGCCAGCAGTCCCCCAGCGGGCGCGTCCTACAATGAGCAGTTCTTC. Its protein product is CASSPPAGASYNEQFF.

The chain employs TRBV13 and TRBJ2-1, with 12 bases fitting TRBD2. This CDR3 is built from 16 residues. Germline values: CDR1 PRHDT, CDR2 FYEKMQ (reference sequence). V shed 3 bases and J 2 bases; nucleotides not matched to a gene: 2. This CDR3 reads CASSLTSGGTYNEQFF. The CDR3 DNA reads TGTGCCAGCAGCTTGACTAGCGGGGGAACCTACAATGAGCAGTTCTTC. Complete variable domain (other parts from reference TRBV13 and TRBJ2-1): AAGVIQSPRHLIKEKRETATLKCYPIPRHDTVYWYQQGPGQDPQFLISFYEKMQSDKGSIPDRFSAQQFSDYHSELNMSSLELGDSALYFCASSLTSGGTYNEQFFGPGTRLTVL.

The chain joins TRBV9 to TRBJ1-1, with TRBD1 matching over 9 bases. V shed 0 bases and J 4 bases; nucleotides not matched to a gene: 4. Germline CDR1 SGDLS, CDR2 YYNGEE. CDR3 length: 15 amino acids. The chain's CDR3 is CASSVEDRGSTEAFF. For the CDR3, the DNA is TGTGCCAGCAGCGTAGAGGACAGGGGTAGCACTGAAGCTTTCTTT.

This clone was observed a handful of times. This sequence joins TRBV15 and TRBJ1-1; TRBD1 matches 9 bases. The CDR3 length is 15 residues. Trimming removed 2 bases from V and 5 bases from J; junction bases left unmatched: 6. From germline, CDR1 is LNHNV and CDR2 YYDKDF (reference sequence). The CDR3 spells CATSRNRQGGTEAFF. The CDR3 DNA reads TGTGCCACCAGCAGAAATAGACAGGGGGGTACTGAAGCTTTCTTT.

This chain uses TRBV13 with TRBJ1-4; D perhaps matches TRBD1 (5 bases). Per the germline V gene, CDR1 is PRHDT and CDR2 is FYEKMQ (reference sequence). V lost 5 bases, J lost 8 bases, and 15 bases lay in between. The CDR3 is 14 residues long. CDR3 residues: CASSEGVYDEKLFF. CDR3 sequence (DNA): TGTGCCAGCAGCGAAGGGGTGTACGACGAAAAACTGTTTTTT.

The chain couples TRBV4-1 to TRBJ1-1; tentative D call: TRBD1 (6 bases). Looked up from germline, CDR1 is MGHRA and CDR2 is YSYEKL. The CDR3 consists of 14 residues. V was shortened by 5 bases and J by 0 bases, with 10 bases between the two germline ends. The CDR3 coding sequence is TGCGCCAGCAGCTTACAGGGATTGAACACTGAAGCTTTCTTT. Translation gives CASSLQGLNTEAFF.

This rearrangement joins TRBV5-5 to TRBJ2-3; TRBD1 aligns across 10 bases. Germline V gene data show CDR1 as SGHKS and CDR2 as YYEKEE (reference sequence). The length of the CDR3 is 17 residues. V was pared by 0 bases and J by 1 base, with 5 bases of the junction left unmatched. In nucleotides, the CDR3 is TGTGCCAGCAGCTTGGGGCTAGGACAGGGGGGCACAGATACGCAGTATTTT. Translated, it gives CASSLGLGQGGTDTQYF.

The rearrangement links TRBV5-6 to TRBJ2-2; 9 nucleotides agree with TRBD2. V trimming: 0 bases; J trimming: 4 bases; junction bases outside the gene matches: 4. In germline, CDR1 is SGHDT, CDR2 YYEEEE. This CDR3 is built from 16 residues. The CDR3 region has the DNA TGTGCCAGCAGCTTGGGCGGGGGGGCCGGCACCGGGGAGCTGTTTTTT. This codes for CASSLGGGAGTGELFF.

In this sample, this clone turned up once. The chain joins TRBV5-8 to TRBJ2-5; TRBD2 matches at 13 bases. CDR3 size: 17 residues. Germline-derived CDR1 and CDR2 are SGHTS and YDEGEE. Unmatched junction bases numbered 3, after V lost 0 bases and J lost 1 base. DNA for the CDR3: TGTGCCAGCAGCTTGGAAGGGACTAGCGGGGTCCAAGAGACCCAGTACTTC. This sequence encodes CASSLEGTSGVQETQYF.

This sequence joins TRBV6-4 and TRBJ2-7; no clear D. CDR3 length: 15 amino acids. V lost 0 bases, J lost 2 bases, and 11 bases lay in between. Germline V lookup: CDR1 MRHNA, CDR2 SNTAGT. The CDR3 sequence is CASSDSSIRPYEQYF. The CDR3 nucleotides are TGTGCCAGCAGTGACTCTAGTATTCGTCCCTACGAGCAGTACTTC.

V and J are TRBV24-1 and TRBJ2-2; TRBD1 aligns across 8 bases. V was clipped by 4 bases and J by 3 bases; unmatched bases: 6. The CDR3 has 16 residues. Germline V gives CDR1 KGHDR, CDR2 SFDVKD. This chain's CDR3 is CATSDQGAVHTGELFF. Written as DNA, the CDR3 is TGTGCCACCAGTGACCAGGGGGCGGTTCACACCGGGGAGCTGTTTTTT.

This clone has just one count. This chain links TRBV24-1 with TRBJ2-1; TRBD2 agrees at 7 bases. J lost 5 bases, V lost 9 bases, and 9 bases had no gene match. This CDR3 is 14 amino acids long. Germline V gene data show CDR1 as KGHDR and CDR2 as SFDVKD. Here the CDR3 reads CATRSGNGDNEQFF. The CDR3 region has the DNA TGTGCCACCCGGAGCGGGAACGGTGACAATGAGCAGTTCTTC.

The chain couples TRBV28 to TRBJ2-1; 7 nucleotides agree with TRBD2. V trimming: 1 base; J trimming: 10 bases; junction bases outside the gene matches: 7. Germline assignment: CDR1 MDHEN and CDR2 SYDVKM. This CDR3 spans 14 amino acids. CDR3 sequence reads: CASSLLGGRDEQFF. The CDR3 DNA sequence: TGTGCCAGCAGTTTATTGGGCGGGAGAGACGAGCAGTTCTTC.

The V and J genes are TRBV7-9 and TRBJ2-7; D is unclear. The germline V and J ends were trimmed by 5 bases and 5 bases, with 7 bases remaining between them. There are 11 residues in the CDR3. Germline V gives CDR1 SEHNR, CDR2 FQNEAQ (reference sequence). CDR3 sequence (DNA): TGTGCCAGCAGCCCCCTTAACGAGCAGTACTTC. As protein: CASSPLNEQYF.

Written as DNA, the CDR3 is TGTGCCAGCAAAGGACAGGGTCCAGATACGCAGTATTTT. This encodes CASKGQGPDTQYF. This chain joins TRBV3-1 (or the pseudogene TRBV3-2) and TRBJ2-3; 8 bases are a match to TRBD1. Germline V lookup: CDR1 LGHDT, CDR2 YNNKEL (reference sequence). J gave up 4 bases and V 7 bases, and 4 bases lay outside the gene matches. This CDR3 comprises 13 residues.

This clone has only a few counts. The V gene is TRBV9, the J gene TRBJ1-5; the D is unclear. Trimming stripped 4 bases from V and 0 bases from J, with 8 bases between. CDR3 length equals 14 residues. Per germline, CDR1 SGDLS and CDR2 YYNGEE. The CDR3 DNA reads TGTGCCAGCAGCCTCGGGAATAGCAATCAGCCCCAGCATTTT. As protein: CASSLGNSNQPQHF.